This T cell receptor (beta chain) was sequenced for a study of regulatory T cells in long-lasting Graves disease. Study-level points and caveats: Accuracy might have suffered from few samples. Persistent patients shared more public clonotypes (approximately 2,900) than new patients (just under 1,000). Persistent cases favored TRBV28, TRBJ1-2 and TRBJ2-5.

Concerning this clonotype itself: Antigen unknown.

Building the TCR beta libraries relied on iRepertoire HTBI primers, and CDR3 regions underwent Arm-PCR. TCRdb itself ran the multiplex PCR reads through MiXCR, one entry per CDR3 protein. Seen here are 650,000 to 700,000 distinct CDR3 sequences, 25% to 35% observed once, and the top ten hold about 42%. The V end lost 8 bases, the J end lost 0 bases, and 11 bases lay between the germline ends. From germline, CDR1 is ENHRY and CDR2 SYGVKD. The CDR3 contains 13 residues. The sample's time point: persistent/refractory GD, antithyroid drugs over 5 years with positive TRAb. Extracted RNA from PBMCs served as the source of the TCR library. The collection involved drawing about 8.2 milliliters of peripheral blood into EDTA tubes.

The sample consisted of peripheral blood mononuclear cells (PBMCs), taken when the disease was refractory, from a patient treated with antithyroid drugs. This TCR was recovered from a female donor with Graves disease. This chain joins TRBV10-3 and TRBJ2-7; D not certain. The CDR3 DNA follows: TGTGCCATCCGTGTCAACTTCTCCTACGAGCAGTACTTC. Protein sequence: CAIRVNFSYEQYF.